Below are 28 T cell receptor beta chains sequenced from a single sample in a study of CD8+CD57+ T cells in acquired aplastic anemia (dated by TCRdb to 2017 to 2018). Expansion of CD8+CD57+ cells had been shown by flow cytometry in the patients chosen for sequencing. For sequencing, an Illumina HiSeq 2000 was employed. Genomic DNA served as template for TCR beta VDJ combination and CDR3 sequence profiling. TCRdb reanalyzed the raw reads on its own, using fastp at Q25 for trimming and MiXCR for clone calling, and kept in-frame beta chains. Each CDR3 protein gets just one entry, which takes the most common genes and DNA from the rows behind it. Here the sample has 130,000 or so distinct CDR3 sequences; almost 40% occur a single time. Together, the top ten hold roughly 2.7% of the sample. The sequencing input was sorted CD4+, CD8+, or CD8+CD57+ T cells (not recorded which) from PBMCs. The receptors derive from a human donor with aplastic anemia.

This clonotype was counted between two and nine times. At one boundary the junction diverges from the germline segment, which might be a read error. The rearrangement links TRBV6-1 to TRBJ1-2, with a weak D call TRBD1 (6 bases). Per germline, CDR1 MNHNS and CDR2 SASEGT. CDR3 length: 12 amino acids. DNA of the CDR3: TGTGTCAGCAGTGTGGACAGTCGAGGCTACACCTTC. Translation gives CVSSVDSRGYTF.

This chain joins TRBV11-2 and TRBJ1-5, with D unresolved. V lost 8 bases, J lost 3 bases, and 11 bases lay in between. This CDR3 spans 13 amino acids. Germline CDR1 SGHAT, CDR2 FQNNGV. CDR3 protein: CASSPRPNQPQHF. For the CDR3, the DNA is TGTGCCAGCTCCCCCCGTCCCAATCAGCCCCAGCATTTT.

This clonotype was seen repeatedly, ten times or more. The rearrangement links TRBV2 to TRBJ1-2; D is possibly TRBD1 (6 bases). The germline CDR1 and CDR2 sequences are SNHLY and FYNNEI. Between the trimmed V and J ends, which lost 4 bases and 4 bases, there was a span of 13 bases. The CDR3 spans 14 residues. CDR3 sequence (DNA): TGTGCCAGCAGTGGGGCAGGGGCCTCCTATGGCTACACCTTC. Translated, it gives CASSGAGASYGYTF.

This clonotype has a count of ten or more. This chain uses TRBV5-1 with TRBJ2-1; D is perhaps TRBD1 or TRBD2 (5 bases each). This CDR3 comprises 15 residues. CDR1 is SGHRS and CDR2 is YFSETQ in the germline V gene. Between the trimmed V and J ends, which lost 0 bases and 9 bases, there was a span of 16 bases. The CDR3 nucleotides read TGCGCCAGCAGCTTGGGGGAAAGAGGGGTCCGTGAGCAGTTCTTC. Translation gives CASSLGERGVREQFF.

This clonotype was seen repeatedly, ten times or more. The chain links TRBV11-3 to TRBJ2-1; 7 nucleotides agree with TRBD2. CDR3 length: 16 amino acids. Germline V gene sequence: CDR1 SGHNT, CDR2 YENEEA. V trimming: 0 bases; J trimming: 10 bases; junction bases outside the gene matches: 12. CDR3 bases: TGTGCCAGCAGCTTAGATCAAGCGGGGAGGGGTGAAGAGCAGTTCTTC. This encodes CASSLDQAGRGEEQFF.

This clonotype was found many times. The CDR3 DNA is TGTGCCAGCAGCCTTCGCGGAGGTAGCTATGGCTACACCTTC. It specifies CASSLRGGSYGYTF. The chain links TRBV5-5 to TRBJ1-2; D not resolved. V was pared by 4 bases and J by 4 bases, with 14 bases between. The V gene's germline CDR1 is SGHKS and CDR2 YYEKEE (reference sequence). This CDR3 has 14 amino acids.

In this sample, this clonotype turned up a few times. This sequence joins TRBV11-2 and TRBJ2-1, with 10 nucleotides matching TRBD2. Germline V gene data show CDR1 as SGHAT and CDR2 as FQNNGV. The V and J ends lost 2 bases and 8 bases, in that order; junction bases with no gene match: 9. CDR3 size: 16 residues. The CDR3 is CASSLRRVAGGDEQFF. The DNA for the CDR3 is TGTGCCAGCAGCTTACGACGAGTAGCGGGGGGTGATGAGCAGTTCTTC. The full variable domain, its missing parts supplied by reference TRBV11-2 and TRBJ2-1, is EAGVAQSPRYKIIEKRQSVAFWCNPISGHATLYWYQQILGQGPKLLIQFQNNGVVDDSQLPKDRFSAERLKGVDSTLKIQPAKLEDSAVYLCASSLRRVAGGDEQFFGPGTRLTVL.

The chain is built from TRBV5-1 and TRBJ1-6; 9 nucleotides agree with TRBD1. The CDR3 has 16 residues. From germline, CDR1 is SGHRS and CDR2 YFSETQ. The junction had 8 bases not matched to a gene; V was cut back by 4 bases and J by 6 bases. The CDR3 DNA follows: TGCGCCAGCAGCCAACAGGGGGCGTCGAGTAATTCACCCCTCCACTTT. This codes for CASSQQGASSNSPLHF.

The chain uses TRBV5-1 and TRBJ2-7, with 7 bases that match TRBD1. The CDR3 sequence is 15 residues long. Germline CDR1 is SGHRS and CDR2 is YFSETQ. V gave up 4 bases and J gave up 2 bases; unmatched junction bases: 9. The chain's CDR3 is CASSPDRAGTYEQYF. The CDR3 bases are TGCGCCAGCAGCCCTGACAGGGCGGGTACCTACGAGCAGTACTTC.

This clonotype has ten or more counts. The chain links TRBV6-1 to TRBJ2-3, with 8 positions matching TRBD2. The V segment lost 6 bases and the J segment 3 bases; nucleotides outside the gene matches: 5. Germline lookup yields CDR1 MNHNS and CDR2 SASEGT. The CDR3 loop spans 14 amino acids. The CDR3 loop reads CASRDGGATDTQYF. The CDR3 DNA is TGTGCCAGCAGAGACGGGGGGGCGACAGATACGCAGTATTTT.

Points on this clonotype: At one of its ends the junction is not consistent with the germline gene, which may arise from a read error. The chain combines TRBV29-1 with TRBJ1-1; unclear D gene. The V gene's germline CDR1 is SQVTM and CDR2 ANQGSEA. The CDR3 has 12 residues. CDR3 amino acids: CGVDLRGTEAFF. The CDR3 nucleotides read TGCGGCGTTGACTTGCGGGGCACTGAAGCTTTCTTT.

As DNA, the CDR3 is TGCAGCGTTGTTCAACCGAACACTGAAGCTTTCTTT. Protein: CSVVQPNTEAFF. The chain couples TRBV29-1 to TRBJ1-1; no clear D. This CDR3 spans 12 amino acids. Germline V gene lookup returns CDR1 SQVTM and CDR2 ANQGSEA. Trimming cost V 4 bases and J 1 base, with 7 bases left between them.

On this clonotype: Relative to the germline gene, one junction end is altered; a read error may explain this. The chain combines TRBV24-1 with TRBJ1-4, with TRBD1 matching 7 bases. The CDR3 has 14 residues. Germline V lookup: CDR1 KGHDR, CDR2 SFDVKD. CDR3 region: CASSEGGGDRKLFF. In DNA, the CDR3 is TGTGCCAGCAGTGAAGGGGGAGGGGACAGAAAACTGTTTTTT.

This clonotype was found many times. The junction and the germline gene differ at one end; a read error may be behind it. The chain recombines TRBV20-1 with TRBJ2-3, with D hard to call. There are 14 residues in the CDR3. The germline V gene encodes CDR1 DFQATT and CDR2 SNEGSKA (reference sequence). In DNA form, the CDR3 reads TGCAGTGCTAGCATGACCGCTAACACAAATACGCAGTATTTT. This translates into CSASMTANTNTQYF.

The chain links TRBV29-1 to TRBJ2-7, with 11 bases fitting TRBD1. From germline, CDR1 is SQVTM and CDR2 ANQGSEA. This CDR3 spans 14 amino acids. V shed 4 bases, J shed 7 bases, and the junction held 9 bases outside the gene matches. The CDR3 nucleotides are TGCAGCGTTGGGACAGGGGGCACCATGTGTGAGCAGTACGTC. Protein sequence: CSVGTGGTMCEQYV.

About this clonotype: This may be a read error: a much more frequent sequence differs by one nucleotide. CDR3 amino acids: CSARPVRGTVQLSYEQYF. CDR3 sequence (DNA): TGCAGTGCTAGACCAGTAAGAGGGACAGTCCAACTCTCCTACGAGCAGTACTTC. The chain couples TRBV20-1 to TRBJ2-7; TRBD1 matches at 7 bases. Trimming took 2 bases from V and 0 from J; bases not matched to a gene: 16. This CDR3 has 18 residues. The germline gives CDR1 DFQATT, CDR2 SNEGSKA (reference sequence).

A remark on this clonotype: It may be a read error: a sequence one base away is much more abundant. DNA of the CDR3: TGTGCCAGCAGCTCCGCCGGAGGACGGAATAATTCACCCCTCCACTTT. This codes for CASSSAGGRNNSPLHF. The rearrangement links TRBV3-1 to TRBJ1-6; D gene unclear. CDR3 size: 16 residues. Trimming removed 5 bases at V and 5 bases at J, with 16 bases between. CDR1 and CDR2 from the germline V gene are LGHDT and YNNKEL (reference sequence).

The chain recombines TRBV12-3 or TRBV12-4 with TRBJ1-1; no definite D call. Trimming cost V 2 bases and J 0 bases, with 4 bases left between them. CDR3 size: 13 residues. CDR3 residues: CASSLTMNTEAFF. The CDR3, as DNA: TGTGCCAGCAGTTTAACAATGAACACTGAAGCTTTCTTT.

Here the CDR3 DNA reads TGTGCCACCAGCAGTGCTAGGGGGACAGGGGATGGTCAGCCCCAGCATTTT. Its translation: CATSSARGTGDGQPQHF. J is TRBJ1-5 and V is TRBV15; 10 bases match TRBD1. V dropped 3 bases and J dropped 6; count of bases not matched to a gene: 11. The CDR3 extends over 17 amino acids. Per germline, CDR1 LNHNV and CDR2 YYDKDF (reference sequence).

The genes are TRBV29-1 and TRBJ1-2; D may be TRBD1 (5 bases). This CDR3 has 12 amino acids. Trimming took off 2 bases at V and 6 bases at J, with 10 bases between the two ends. Per germline, CDR1 SQVTM and CDR2 ANQGSEA. CDR3 in DNA: TGCAGCGTTGAACTCCAGGGCGATGGCTACACCTTC. It codes for CSVELQGDGYTF.

The table lists this clonotype with many counts. This chain joins TRBV5-6 and TRBJ1-4; D is undetermined. The CDR3 extends over 13 amino acids. V dropped 0 bases and J dropped 6 bases, with 6 bases sitting between them. Germline CDR1 is SGHDT and CDR2 is YYEEEE. Here the CDR3 DNA reads TGTGCCAGCAGCTTGGGTTCCTATGAAAAACTGTTTTTT. Residues: CASSLGSYEKLFF.

As for this clonotype: Likely a read error: the CDR3 ends without its conserved phenylalanine or tryptophan. It is unclear where the CDR3 begins or ends on the DNA, so no DNA is shown, and the CDR3 is as TCRdb lists it. The rearrangement links TRBV19 to TRBJ1-5. A total of 12 residues make up the CDR3, ends included. CDR1 LNHDA and CDR2 SQIVND come from the germline V gene (reference sequence). The CDR3 protein is CASSRLDQPRHL.

This clonotype was detected ten times or more. The chain is built from TRBV20-1 and TRBJ1-6; TRBD1 aligns across 7 bases. Unmatched junction bases numbered 8, after V lost 1 base and J lost 8 bases. Looked up from germline, CDR1 is DFQATT and CDR2 is SNEGSKA (reference sequence). The CDR3 covers 15 residues. The DNA of the CDR3 is TGCAGTGCTAGAGGTCGGGACAGAGGGGATTCACCCCTCCACTTT. It is translated as CSARGRDRGDSPLHF.

This clonotype was seen at least ten times. J is TRBJ1-1 and V is TRBV24-1, with TRBD1 identical over 7 bases. With 4 bases clipped from V and 1 base from J, the junction kept 5 bases outside the gene matches. This CDR3 region has 15 residues. Looked up from germline, CDR1 is KGHDR and CDR2 is SFDVKD. The DNA of the CDR3 is TGTGCCACCAGTGACCCCAGACAGGGGAACACTGAAGCTTTCTTT. This gives the protein CATSDPRQGNTEAFF.

This clonotype was seen a few times. Germline and junction disagree at one end, which may indicate a read error. This chain links TRBV7-3 with TRBJ1-6; D is unresolved. The CDR3 is 9 amino acids. CDR1 and CDR2 from the germline V gene are SGHTA and FQGTGA. The CDR3 here is CASSLALYF. The CDR3 coding sequence is TGTGCCAGCAGCTTAGCCCTCTACTTT.

V is TRBV2 and J is TRBJ2-5; TRBD1 is a possible D gene (6 bases). This CDR3 is built from 12 residues. The germline V gene encodes CDR1 SNHLY and CDR2 FYNNEI. V was pared by 8 bases and J by 5 bases, with 12 bases between. Here the CDR3 reads CASHRDAETQYF. The DNA of the CDR3 is TGTGCCAGCCACAGGGATGCGGAGACCCAGTACTTC.

This clonotype was seen more than once but under ten times. The chain has TRBV15 and TRBJ1-2, with a possible D match to TRBD1 (6 bases). The CDR3 runs to 14 residues. V lost 1 base and J 4 bases, leaving 10 bases between the germline ends. Germline V gene data show CDR1 as LNHNV and CDR2 as YYDKDF (reference sequence). The CDR3 DNA is TGTGCCACCAGCAGAGGGCAGGGGTCCTATGGCTACACCTTC. Amino acids: CATSRGQGSYGYTF.

J is TRBJ2-5 and V is TRBV7-9; perhaps TRBD2 as D (5 bases). The CDR3 covers 16 residues. V was cut by 0 bases and J by 8 bases, with 19 bases left in between. From germline, CDR1 is SEHNR and CDR2 FQNEAQ (reference sequence). CDR3 nucleotide sequence: TGTGCCAGCAGCTTAGCTCAAAGCGGCCCCATTTTAACCCAGTACTTC. Translated: CASSLAQSGPILTQYF.